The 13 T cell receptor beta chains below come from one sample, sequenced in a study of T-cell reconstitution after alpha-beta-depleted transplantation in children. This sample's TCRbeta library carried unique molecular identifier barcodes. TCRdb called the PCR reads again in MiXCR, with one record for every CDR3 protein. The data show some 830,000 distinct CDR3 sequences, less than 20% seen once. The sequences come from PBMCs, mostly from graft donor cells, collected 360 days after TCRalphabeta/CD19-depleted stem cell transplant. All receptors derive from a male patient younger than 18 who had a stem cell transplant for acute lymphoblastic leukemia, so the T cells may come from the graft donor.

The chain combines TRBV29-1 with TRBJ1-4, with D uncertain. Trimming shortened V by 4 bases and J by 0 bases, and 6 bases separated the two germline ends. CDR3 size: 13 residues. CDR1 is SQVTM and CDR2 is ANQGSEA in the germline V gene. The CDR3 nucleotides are TGCAGCGTTGGGGCGGCAACTAATGAAAAACTGTTTTTT. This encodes CSVGAATNEKLFF.

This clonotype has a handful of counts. CDR3 DNA sequence: TGCAGTGTTCATGGGGGAGTAGATGACGAGCAGTACTTC. Translating gives CSVHGGVDDEQYF. The chain joins TRBV20-1 to TRBJ2-7; D possibly uses TRBD1 or TRBD2 (5 bases each). The CDR3 loop spans 13 amino acids. Germline V lookup: CDR1 DFQATT, CDR2 SNEGSKA (reference sequence). Trimming removed 7 bases from V and 5 bases from J, with 18 bases in between.

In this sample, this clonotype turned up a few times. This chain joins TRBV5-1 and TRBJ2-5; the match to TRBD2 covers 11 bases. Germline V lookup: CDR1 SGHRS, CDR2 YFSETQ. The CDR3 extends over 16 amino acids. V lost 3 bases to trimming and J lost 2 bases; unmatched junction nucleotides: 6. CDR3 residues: CASSYPTSGVQETQYF. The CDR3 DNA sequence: TGCGCCAGCAGCTATCCGACTAGCGGGGTTCAAGAGACCCAGTACTTC.

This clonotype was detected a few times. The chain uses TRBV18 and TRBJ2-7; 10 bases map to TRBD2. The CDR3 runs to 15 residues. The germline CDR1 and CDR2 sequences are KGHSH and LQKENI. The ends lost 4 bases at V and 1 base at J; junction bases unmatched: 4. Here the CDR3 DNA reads TGTGCCAGCTCACGGGAAGCGGGAGGGTCCTACGAGCAGTACTTC. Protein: CASSREAGGSYEQYF.

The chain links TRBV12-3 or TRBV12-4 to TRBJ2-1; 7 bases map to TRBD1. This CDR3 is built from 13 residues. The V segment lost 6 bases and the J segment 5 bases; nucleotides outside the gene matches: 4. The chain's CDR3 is CASRPGQDNEQFF. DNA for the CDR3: TGTGCCAGCAGACCAGGACAGGACAATGAGCAGTTCTTC.

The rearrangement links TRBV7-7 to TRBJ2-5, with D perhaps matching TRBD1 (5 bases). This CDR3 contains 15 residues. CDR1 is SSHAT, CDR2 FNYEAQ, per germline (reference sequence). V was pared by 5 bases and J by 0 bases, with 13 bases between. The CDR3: CASSAIGADQETQYF. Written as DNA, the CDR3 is TGTGCCAGCAGCGCCATTGGGGCAGACCAAGAGACCCAGTACTTC.

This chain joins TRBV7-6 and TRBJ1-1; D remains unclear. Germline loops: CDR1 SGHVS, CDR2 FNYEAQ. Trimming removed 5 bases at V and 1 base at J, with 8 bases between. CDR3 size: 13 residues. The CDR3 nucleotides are TGTGCCAGCAGCCTTGACGCGAACACTGAAGCTTTCTTT. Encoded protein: CASSLDANTEAFF.

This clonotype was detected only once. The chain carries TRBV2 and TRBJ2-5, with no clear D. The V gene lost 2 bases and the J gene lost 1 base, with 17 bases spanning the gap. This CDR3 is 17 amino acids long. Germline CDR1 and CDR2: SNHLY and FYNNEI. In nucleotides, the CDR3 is TGTGCCAGCAGTGAAATCCTTCTAGAAGTGGTCCAAGAGACCCAGTACTTC. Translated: CASSEILLEVVQETQYF. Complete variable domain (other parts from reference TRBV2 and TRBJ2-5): EPEVTQTPSHQVTQMGQEVILRCVPISNHLYFYWYRQILGQKVEFLVSFYNNEISEKSEIFDDQFSVERPDGSNFTLKIRSTKLEDSAMYFCASSEILLEVVQETQYFGPGTRLLVL.

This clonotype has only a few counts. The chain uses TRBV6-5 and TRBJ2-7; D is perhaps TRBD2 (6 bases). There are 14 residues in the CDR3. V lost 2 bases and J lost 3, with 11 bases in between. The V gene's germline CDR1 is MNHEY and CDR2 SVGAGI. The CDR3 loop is CASSYLSGDYEQYF. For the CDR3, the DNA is TGTGCCAGCAGTTACCTTTCGGGAGACTACGAGCAGTACTTC.

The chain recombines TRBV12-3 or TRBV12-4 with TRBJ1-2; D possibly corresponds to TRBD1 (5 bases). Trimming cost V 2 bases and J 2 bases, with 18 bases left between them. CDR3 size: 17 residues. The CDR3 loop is CASSLSPIGTVNYGYTF. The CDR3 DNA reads TGTGCCAGCAGTTTAAGTCCTATAGGGACCGTGAACTATGGCTACACCTTC.

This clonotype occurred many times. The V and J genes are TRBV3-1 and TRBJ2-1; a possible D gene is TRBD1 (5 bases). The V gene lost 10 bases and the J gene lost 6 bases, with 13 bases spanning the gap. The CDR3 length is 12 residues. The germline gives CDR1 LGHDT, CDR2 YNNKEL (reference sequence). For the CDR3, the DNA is TGTGCCACAGGGCGGACACCCAATGAGCAGTTCTTC. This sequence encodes CATGRTPNEQFF.

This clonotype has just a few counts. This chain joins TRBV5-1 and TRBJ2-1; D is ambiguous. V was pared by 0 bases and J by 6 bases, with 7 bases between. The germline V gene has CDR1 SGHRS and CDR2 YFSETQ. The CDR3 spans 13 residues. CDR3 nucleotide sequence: TGCGCCAGCAGCTTGGTACTTACCAATGAGCAGTTCTTC. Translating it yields CASSLVLTNEQFF.

The CDR3 spells CASSLRFHPGTSGPQETQYF. CDR3 sequence (DNA): TGTGCCAGCAGTTTAAGGTTCCACCCCGGGACTAGCGGGCCCCAAGAGACCCAGTACTTC. V usage is TRBV12-3 or TRBV12-4 and J usage is TRBJ2-5; 12 bases line up with TRBD2. The CDR3 contains 20 residues. With V trimmed by 2 bases and J by 1 base, 14 bases remained unmatched.